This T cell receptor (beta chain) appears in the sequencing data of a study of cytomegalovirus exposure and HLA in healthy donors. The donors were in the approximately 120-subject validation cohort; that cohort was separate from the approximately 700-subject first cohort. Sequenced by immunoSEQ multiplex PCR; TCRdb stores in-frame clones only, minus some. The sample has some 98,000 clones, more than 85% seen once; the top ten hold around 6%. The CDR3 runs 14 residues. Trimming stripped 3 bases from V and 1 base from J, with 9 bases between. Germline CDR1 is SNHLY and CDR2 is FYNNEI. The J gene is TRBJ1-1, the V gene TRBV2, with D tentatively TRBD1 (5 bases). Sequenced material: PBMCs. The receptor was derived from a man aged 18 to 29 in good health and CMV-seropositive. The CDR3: CASSDAQGNTEAFF. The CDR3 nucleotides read TGTGCCAGCAGTGACGCTCAGGGGAACACTGAAGCTTTCTTT.